Listed here is a single T cell receptor beta chain. Time point: late/post reinfection, 12 to 24 weeks after detection. Sorted cells were sequenced directly ex vivo without any in vitro expansion. People who inject drugs from Montreal's HEPCO study were the donors. A couple of donors provided sorted CD3+ CD8+ CD45RO- naive CD8 T cells at all three reinfection time points. Method: immunoSEQ multiplex PCR; TCRdb's copy keeps in-frame clones and lacks some. The sample lists 46,000 or so clones; about 88% were seen once. The sample belongs to a study of memory CD8 T cells in hepatitis C reinfection. The CDR3 runs 16 residues. Germline V gives CDR1 SGHDT, CDR2 YYEEEE. V gave up 7 bases and J gave up 0 bases, with 14 bases separating them.

The origin of this receptor is a man younger than 35 with hepatitis C virus infection. The sample was naive CD8+ T cells sorted from blood. V is TRBV5-6 and J is TRBJ2-6, with D unclear. The CDR3: CASQPAGSSGANVLTF. The CDR3 nucleotides are TGTGCCAGCCAGCCGGCAGGTAGCTCTGGGGCCAACGTCCTGACTTTC.